Listed below are T cell receptor beta chains from one sample, sequenced in a study of blood T cells in healthy people across ages. TCRdb re-analysed the 5' RACE reads in MiXCR, keeping a single row per CDR3 protein. The table shows more than 1,400,000 distinct CDR3 sequences, with about 40% occurring only once. Sequenced input: blood. These receptors all come from a woman younger than 35 in good health. Each CDR3 is given with its conserved first and last residue. The D gene is left open where the match is weak. Size values are once, few and many counts, or a class for expanded clones, and some rows have none.

TGTGCCAGCAGCTTAGTAAGCGGGAGGGCCACCAATGAGCAGTTCTTC,CASSLVSGRATNEQFF,TRBD2,TRBJ2-1,NA,TRBV11-2
TGTGCCAGCAGCTTGACAGGGTTTGATCCTTATGGCTACACCTTC,CASSLTGFDPYGYTF,TRBD1,TRBJ1-2,few,TRBV7-6
TGTGCCAGCAGCCCAACTAGCGTTCGCACAGATACGCAGTATTTT,CASSPTSVRTDTQYF,TRBD2,TRBJ2-3,NA,TRBV7-3
TGTGCCACCAGTGTTGAGGGAGGAACCGGGGAGCTGTTTTTT,CATSVEGGTGELFF,NA,TRBJ2-2,NA,TRBV24-1
TGTGCCAGCAGCCAACAGGGGGCGCTTGGGGCCAACGTCCTGACTTTC,CASSQQGALGANVLTF,TRBD1,TRBJ2-6,NA,TRBV7-8
TGTGCCAGCAGCATTCTAGCGGGAGCTTCGGAGACCCAGTACTTC,CASSILAGASETQYF,TRBD2,TRBJ2-5,NA,TRBV5-6
TGTGCCAGCAGCCCCGTACGGGGGGGCGGGATAAGCTCCTACGAGCAGTACTTC,CASSPVRGGGISSYEQYF,TRBD2,TRBJ2-7,few,TRBV7-8
TGCAGTGCTACCCTTGAGGACGGCGTGACCCAGTACTTC,CSATLEDGVTQYF,NA,TRBJ2-5,few,TRBV20-1
TGCAGTGCTAGAGTGACGGTCCTAGGGGGATCCCTCCACTTT,CSARVTVLGGSLHF,NA,TRBJ1-6,few,TRBV20-1
TGCGCCAGCAGCGAGACCTTAGCGGGCACGCTCTCTGGGGCCAACGTCCTGACTTTC,CASSETLAGTLSGANVLTF,TRBD2,TRBJ2-6,NA,TRBV10-2
TGTGCCAGCAGTTCCACGACTAGCGGGAGGCTCAATGAGCAGTTCTTC,CASSSTTSGRLNEQFF,TRBD2,TRBJ2-1,few,TRBV6-6
TGTGCCAGCGGTTACTCGGGTGTCGTGCAGGGAGATGGCTACACCTTC,CASGYSGVVQGDGYTF,NA,TRBJ1-2,NA,TRBV6-5
TGTGCCAGCAGTTACTCGGTCCCACACAGTATATCCTACGAGCAGTACTTC,CASSYSVPHSISYEQYF,NA,TRBJ2-7,NA,TRBV6-5